What follows are 18 T cell receptor beta chains derived from one specimen sequenced in a study of cytomegalovirus exposure and HLA in healthy donors. In the PCR, 60 Vbeta and 13 Jbeta primers were used. The assay was immunoSEQ multiplex PCR, and TCRdb's table has in-frame clones only and misses some. This listing includes some 82,000 clones. Sample: PBMCs. These receptors were obtained from a woman in her twenties or thirties in good health and CMV-seronegative.

For the CDR3, the DNA is TGTGCCAGCAGCTTAAACGGGGGAAACACCGGGGAGCTGTTTTTT. Encoded protein: CASSLNGGNTGELFF. The V call is TRBV7-6, the J call TRBJ2-2, with D perhaps matching TRBD2 (6 bases). Germline V gene lookup returns CDR1 SGHVS and CDR2 FNYEAQ. The CDR3 runs to 15 residues. V was cut by 2 bases and J by 2 bases, with 9 bases left in between.

This rearrangement joins TRBV5-1 to TRBJ1-2, with 9 bases matching TRBD1. Germline V CDR1 and CDR2: SGHRS, YFSETQ. The CDR3 is made up of 13 amino acids. J was trimmed by 6 bases and V by 4 bases; bases with no gene match: 4. CDR3 amino acids: CASSPGTGNGYTF. The CDR3 region has the DNA TGCGCCAGCAGCCCTGGGACAGGGAATGGCTACACCTTC.

The chain uses TRBV7-9 and TRBJ1-4; the D gene is possibly TRBD1 (5 bases). Germline-derived CDR1 and CDR2 are SEHNR and FQNEAQ (reference sequence). V dropped 5 bases and J dropped 7 bases, with 17 bases sitting between them. The CDR3 loop spans 15 amino acids. As DNA, the CDR3 is TGTGCCAGCAGCCTCGACACGGGGGGTGGTGAAAAACTGTTTTTT. It codes for CASSLDTGGGEKLFF.

This chain links TRBV4-1 with TRBJ1-1; 12 nucleotides line up with TRBD1. Germline CDR1 reads MGHRA; CDR2 reads YSYEKL. V gave up 6 bases and J gave up 1 base; unmatched junction bases: 12. The CDR3 sequence is 18 residues long. DNA for the CDR3: TGCGCCAGCAGGCCCGGGACAGGGGGCTTTCGGAGGAACACTGAAGCTTTCTTT. Translating it yields CASRPGTGGFRRNTEAFF.

The chain couples TRBV29-1 to TRBJ1-1; TRBD1 matches at 7 bases. V lost 6 bases, J lost 2 bases, and 6 bases stayed unmatched. This CDR3 spans 13 amino acids. Germline CDR1 and CDR2: SQVTM and ANQGSEA. CDR3 coding DNA: TGCAGCGTGAAGCACAGGGGTAACACTGAAGCTTTCTTT. This translates into CSVKHRGNTEAFF. Full variable domain (outside the CDR3, taken from reference TRBV29-1 and TRBJ1-1): SAVISQKPSRDICQRGTSLTIQCQVDSQVTMMFWYRQQPGQSLTLIATANQGSEATYESGFVIDKFPISRPNLTFSTLTVSNMSPEDSSIYLCSVKHRGNTEAFFGQGTRLTVV.

CDR3 amino acids: CASSRGEGEQYF. The CDR3 DNA sequence: TGTGCCAGCAGCAGAGGGGAGGGCGAGCAGTACTTC. The chain is built from TRBV7-8 and TRBJ2-7, with TRBD2 identical over 7 bases. The CDR3 is 12 residues long. Germline V gene sequence: CDR1 SGHVS, CDR2 FQNEAQ. V was clipped by 5 bases and J by 6 bases; unmatched bases: 4.

This chain uses TRBV5-6 with TRBJ2-7; 7 bases align to TRBD1. V lost 4 bases to trimming and J lost 2 bases; unmatched junction nucleotides: 9. The CDR3 runs to 15 residues. The germline V gene encodes CDR1 SGHDT and CDR2 YYEEEE. CDR3 coding DNA: TGTGCCAGCAGCCCCCAGGGGACAGCAACCTACGAGCAGTACTTC. Amino acid sequence: CASSPQGTATYEQYF.

This sequence joins TRBV4-1 and TRBJ2-7, with D uncertain. V was pared by 3 bases and J by 3 bases, with 12 bases between. The CDR3 length is 14 residues. The germline V gene has CDR1 MGHRA and CDR2 YSYEKL. The CDR3 region is CASSHVTEDYEQYF. DNA for the CDR3: TGCGCCAGCAGCCACGTGACTGAAGACTACGAGCAGTACTTC.

The chain links TRBV5-1 to TRBJ2-5; TRBD2 is a possible D gene (7 bases). Gene TRBJ2-7 matches the end of the DNA better, so the J call may be wrong. CDR1 is SGHRS, CDR2 YFSETQ, per germline. CDR3 length: 13 amino acids. The CDR3 DNA reads as TGCGCCAGCAGCAAGGGGGGGTCCTACGAGCAGTACTTC. It specifies CASSKGGSYEQYF.

DNA for the CDR3: TGTGCCAGCAGCCGCGGACAGGTGAATTCACCCCTCCACTTT. Translating gives CASSRGQVNSPLHF. The chain is built from TRBV6-6 and TRBJ1-6, with 7 nucleotides matching TRBD1. V lost 6 bases and J lost 7; bases outside the gene matches: 6. This CDR3 is 14 amino acids long. Germline assignment: CDR1 MNHNY and CDR2 SVGAGI (reference sequence).

In DNA, the CDR3 is TGCGCCAGCAGCCCACCTCGACAGGGGGGCACTGAAGCTTTCTTT. Its translation: CASSPPRQGGTEAFF. The rearrangement joins TRBV5-1 to TRBJ1-1; 9 bases line up with TRBD1. Germline-derived CDR1 and CDR2 are SGHRS and YFSETQ. The CDR3 has 15 amino acids. Trimming cost V 4 bases and J 4 bases; bases outside gene matches: 8.

The chain uses TRBV30 and TRBJ2-3; 8 bases are a match to TRBD2. The CDR3 runs to 15 residues. Trimming removed 0 bases from V and 2 bases from J; junction bases left unmatched: 4. Germline CDR1 GTSNPN, CDR2 SVGIG (reference sequence). CDR3 DNA: TGTGCCTGGAGTGTACGAGCGGGGGTCACAGATACGCAGTATTTT. It specifies CAWSVRAGVTDTQYF.

This chain joins TRBV6-6 and TRBJ2-7; the match to TRBD1 covers 7 bases. The CDR3 runs to 15 residues. Germline V lookup: CDR1 MNHNY, CDR2 SVGAGI (reference sequence). The V segment lost 2 bases and the J segment 6 bases; nucleotides outside the gene matches: 10. The CDR3 sequence: CASSYTSTGVGEQYF. As DNA, the CDR3 is TGTGCCAGCAGTTACACGAGCACAGGGGTTGGCGAGCAGTACTTC.

The chain is built from TRBV6-6 and TRBJ1-1; D gene uncertain. This CDR3 contains 12 residues. CDR1 and CDR2 (germline): MNHNY, SVGAGI (reference sequence). Between the trimmed V and J ends, which lost 5 bases and 5 bases, there was a span of 9 bases. The CDR3 DNA follows: TGTGCCAGCAGTGGACTGGAAACTGAAGCTTTCTTT. It codes for CASSGLETEAFF.

The gene calls are TRBV19 and TRBJ2-1; 14 bases line up with TRBD2. Germline assignment: CDR1 LNHDA and CDR2 SQIVND (reference sequence). CDR3 length equals 15 residues. J was trimmed by 8 bases and V by 5 bases; bases with no gene match: 5. The CDR3 region has the DNA TGTGCCAGTAGTGGGGGACTAGCGGGAGCCGATGAGCAGTTCTTC. It specifies CASSGGLAGADEQFF.

The V call is TRBV25-1, the J call TRBJ1-3; no clear D. Germline CDR1 reads MGHDK; CDR2 reads SYGVNS. The V gene lost 4 bases and the J gene lost 0 bases, with 4 bases spanning the gap. This CDR3 contains 13 residues. The CDR3 coding sequence is TGTGCCAGCAGTGCGAGCTCTGGAAACACCATATATTTT. Encoded protein: CASSASSGNTIYF.

In regard to this clone: Other DNA variants within this sample encode the same CDR3. The chain is built from TRBV29-1 and TRBJ1-1; no definite D call. V was cut by 5 bases and J by 8 bases, with 12 bases left in between. Germline V gene sequence: CDR1 SQVTM, CDR2 ANQGSEA. This CDR3 has 11 amino acids. Here the CDR3 DNA reads TGCAGCGTTTCGCCGGGTGCGGAAGCTTTCTTT. Encoded protein: CSVSPGAEAFF.

The rearrangement links TRBV6-1 to TRBJ1-2; TRBD1 is a possible D gene (6 bases). Per germline, CDR1 MNHNS and CDR2 SASEGT. The CDR3 covers 15 residues. The V end was cut by 5 bases, the J end by 8 bases, with 21 bases between. The CDR3 protein is CASSSRRGVTWGYTF. The CDR3 DNA sequence: TGTGCCAGCAGTTCTCGCAGGGGTGTAACCTGGGGCTACACCTTC.